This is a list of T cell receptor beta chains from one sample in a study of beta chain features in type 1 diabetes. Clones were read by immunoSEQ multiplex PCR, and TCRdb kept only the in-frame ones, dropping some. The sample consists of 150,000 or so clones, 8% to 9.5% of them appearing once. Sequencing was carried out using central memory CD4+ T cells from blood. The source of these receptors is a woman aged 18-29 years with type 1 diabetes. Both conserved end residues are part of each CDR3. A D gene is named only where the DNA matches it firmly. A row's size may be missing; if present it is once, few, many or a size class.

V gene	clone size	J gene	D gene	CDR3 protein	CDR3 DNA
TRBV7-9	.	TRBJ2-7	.	CASSLGAVGNEQYF	TGTGCCAGCAGCCTGGGAGCTGTCGGGAACGAGCAGTACTTC
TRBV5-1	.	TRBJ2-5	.	CASSVSGDQETQYF	TGCGCCAGCAGCGTCTCGGGAGACCAAGAGACCCAGTACTTC
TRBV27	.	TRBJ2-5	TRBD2	CASRHTAGGQGETQYF	TGTGCCAGCAGACACACCGCGGGGGGGCAAGGAGAGACCCAGTACTTC
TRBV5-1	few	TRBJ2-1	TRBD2	CASSLSGGAHNEQFF	TGCGCCAGCAGCTTGAGCGGGGGGGCCCACAATGAGCAGTTCTTC
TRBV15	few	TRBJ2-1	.	CATSREAGLQFF	TGTGCCACCAGCAGAGAAGCAGGGCTTCAGTTCTTC
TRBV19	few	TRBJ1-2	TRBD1	CASSLGQTTGYTF	TGTGCCAGTAGTTTGGGACAGACAACTGGCTACACCTTC
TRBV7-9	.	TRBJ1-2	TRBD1	CASSPQGVYGYTF	TGTGCCAGCAGCCCTCAGGGGGTCTATGGCTACACCTTC
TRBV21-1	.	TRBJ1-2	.	CASSKSQQAGLNYGYTF	TGTGCCAGCAGCAAATCCCAGCAGGCGGGACTCAACTATGGCTACACCTTC
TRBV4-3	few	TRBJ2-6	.	CASSQGFGETGANVLTF	TGCGCCAGCAGCCAAGGCTTTGGAGAGACGGGGGCCAACGTCCTGACTTTC
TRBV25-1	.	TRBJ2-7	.	CASSPDGRAYEQYF	TGTGCCAGCAGCCCCGACGGGCGGGCCTACGAGCAGTACTTC
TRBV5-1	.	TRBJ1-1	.	CASSLDPTGSEAFF	TGCGCCAGCAGCTTGGATCCGACCGGGAGTGAAGCTTTCTTT
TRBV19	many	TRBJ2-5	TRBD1	CASSQTGLMFQETQYF	TGTGCCAGTAGCCAGACAGGGCTGATGTTCCAAGAGACCCAGTACTTC
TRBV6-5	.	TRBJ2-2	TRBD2	CASRYTSGSRGELFF	TGTGCCAGCAGGTACACTAGCGGGAGCCGAGGGGAGCTGTTTTTT
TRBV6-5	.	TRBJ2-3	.	CASSEQGTDTQYF	TGTGCCAGCAGTGAGCAGGGCACAGATACGCAGTATTTT
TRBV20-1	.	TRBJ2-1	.	CSAFYNEQFF	TGCAGTGCCTTCTACAATGAGCAGTTCTTC
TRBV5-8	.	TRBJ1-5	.	CASSWDREGPQHF	TGTGCCAGCAGTTGGGACCGGGAGGGGCCCCAGCATTTT
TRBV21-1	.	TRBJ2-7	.	CASTLAGESYEQYF	TGTGCCAGCACCCTAGCGGGAGAGTCCTACGAGCAGTACTTC
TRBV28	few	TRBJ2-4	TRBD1	CASSYQGENIQYF	TGTGCCAGCAGTTATCAGGGGGAAAACATTCAGTACTTC
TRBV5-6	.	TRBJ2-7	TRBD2	CASSYGTSGVYEQYF	TGTGCCAGCAGCTACGGGACTAGCGGAGTCTACGAGCAGTACTTC
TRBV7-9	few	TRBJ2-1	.	CASSFRGTHLSYNEQFF	TGTGCCAGCAGCTTCCGCGGGACGCACCTCTCCTACAATGAGCAGTTCTTC
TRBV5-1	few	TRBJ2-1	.	CASSFDGGEQFF	TGCGCCAGCAGCTTTGATGGGGGCGAGCAGTTCTTC
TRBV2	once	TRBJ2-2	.	CASNAANTGELFF	TGTGCCAGCAACGCGGCCAACACCGGGGAGCTGTTTTTT
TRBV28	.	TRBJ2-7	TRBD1	CASSLSDRGLNEQYF	TGTGCCAGCAGTCTCTCGGACAGGGGGCTTAACGAGCAGTACTTC
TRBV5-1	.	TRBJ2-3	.	CASSQDSLSTDTQYF	TGCGCCAGCAGCCAGGACTCCCTAAGTACAGATACGCAGTATTTT
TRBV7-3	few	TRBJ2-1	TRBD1	CASSLTQDRGTEQFF	TGTGCCAGCAGCTTAACCCAGGACAGGGGCACTGAGCAGTTCTTC
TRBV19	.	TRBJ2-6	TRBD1	CASSARTGESGANVLTF	TGTGCCAGTAGTGCCCGGACAGGGGAGTCTGGGGCCAACGTCCTGACTTTC
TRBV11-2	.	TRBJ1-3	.	CASSLDRARTIYF	TGTGCCAGCAGCTTAGACAGGGCGCGCACCATATATTTT
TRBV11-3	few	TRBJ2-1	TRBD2	CASSLVGLAGKRFF	TGTGCCAGCAGCTTAGTCGGACTAGCGGGAAAGAGGTTCTTC
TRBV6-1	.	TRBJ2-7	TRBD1	CASSRQGSYEQYF	TGTGCCAGCAGCCGACAGGGTTCCTACGAGCAGTACTTC
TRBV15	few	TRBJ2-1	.	CATSEWTTKWEQFF	TGTGCCACCAGTGAGTGGACTACTAAATGGGAGCAGTTCTTC
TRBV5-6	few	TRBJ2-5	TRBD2	CASSLYSGETQYF	TGTGCCAGCAGCTTGTATAGCGGGGAGACCCAGTACTTC
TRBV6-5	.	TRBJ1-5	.	CASRRQESQPQHF	TGTGCCAGCAGACGACAGGAATCGCAGCCCCAGCATTTT
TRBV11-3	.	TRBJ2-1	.	CASSLQGGDEQFF	TGTGCCAGCAGCCTCCAGGGTGGGGATGAGCAGTTCTTC
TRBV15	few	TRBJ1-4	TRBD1	CATSRQGAREKLFF	TGTGCCACCAGCAGACAGGGGGCGCGGGAAAAACTGTTTTTT
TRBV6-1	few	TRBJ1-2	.	CASSDWATNYGYTF	TGTGCCAGCAGTGATTGGGCAACTAACTATGGCTACACCTTC
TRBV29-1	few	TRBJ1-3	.	CSVGVGGTSGNTIYF	TGCAGCGTTGGGGTCGGGGGGACATCTGGAAACACCATATATTTT
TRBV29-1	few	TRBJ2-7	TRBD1	CSVGLGQGLYEQYF	TGCAGCGTGGGCCTCGGACAGGGGTTGTACGAGCAGTACTTC
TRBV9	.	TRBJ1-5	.	CASSVRGGNSNQPQHF	TGTGCCAGCAGCGTAAGGGGGGGGAATAGCAATCAGCCCCAGCATTTT
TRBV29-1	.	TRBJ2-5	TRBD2	CSGRTGGETQYF	TGCAGCGGCCGCACTGGGGGGGAAACCCAGTACTTC
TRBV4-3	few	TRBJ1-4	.	CASSPWGGGEKLFF	TGCGCCAGCAGCCCCTGGGGGGGCGGTGAAAAACTGTTTTTT
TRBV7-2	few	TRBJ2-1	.	CASSLDTGSYNEQFF	TGTGCCAGCAGCTTAGATACAGGCTCCTACAATGAGCAGTTCTTC
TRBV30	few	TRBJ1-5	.	CAWSEGFDQPQHF	TGTGCCTGGAGCGAGGGCTTCGATCAGCCCCAGCATTTT
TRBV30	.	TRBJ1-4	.	CAWSFNSATNEKLFF	TGTGCCTGGAGTTTCAACAGTGCAACTAATGAAAAACTGTTTTTT
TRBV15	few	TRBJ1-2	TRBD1	CATKGDRSNYGYTF	TGTGCCACCAAGGGGGACAGGTCCAACTATGGCTACACCTTC
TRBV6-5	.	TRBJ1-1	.	CASSRQENTEAFF	TGTGCCAGCAGTCGCCAGGAGAACACTGAAGCTTTCTTT